This T cell receptor (beta chain) was recovered during a study of T cells after yellow fever vaccination. V lost 7 bases, J lost 4 bases, and 11 bases stayed unmatched. CDR3 size: 15 residues. Germline V gives CDR1 SGHAT, CDR2 FQNNGV. As TCR cDNA was made by 5'RACE template switching, a universal primer site and UMIs were added. TCRdb ran MiXCR on the 5' RACE reads and lists one entry per CDR3 protein. The sample has 100,000 to 150,000 distinct CDR3 sequences; under 9% are singletons. This clonotype was seen only a few times. The source material was CD8+ T cells sorted from PBMCs, sampled on the day of the yellow fever booster vaccination. The chain employs TRBV11-2 and TRBJ2-7, with TRBD2 matching 9 bases. This TCR was recovered from a man aged 18 to 29 who received the YFV17D yellow fever vaccine. This chain's CDR3 is CASKDGLAGWYEQYF. The DNA of the CDR3 is TGTGCCAGCAAAGACGGGCTAGCGGGATGGTACGAGCAGTACTTC.